This TCR beta chain was profiled in a study of cytomegalovirus exposure and HLA in healthy donors. Study context: Within an early data release were tens of millions of unique TCRs drawn from HLA-typed donors.

V trimming: 0 bases; J trimming: 6 bases; junction bases outside the gene matches: 1. Germline loops: CDR1 MRHNA, CDR2 SNTAGT. The CDR3 sequence is 15 residues long. The PCR had 60 Vbeta and 13 Jbeta primers. The assay was immunoSEQ multiplex PCR, and TCRdb's table has in-frame clones only and misses some. Its clone listing holds about 99,000 clones. In the case of this clone: Its antigen is not known.

Study outcomes and limitations: It was 150 to 200 TCR beta chains that were listed as cytomegalovirus-associated.

The specimen was PBMCs. The sequence was collected from a man aged 35-49 years in good health and CMV-seronegative. The chain uses TRBV6-4 and TRBJ2-1; TRBD2 matches at 11 bases. CDR3 bases: TGTGCCAGCAGTGACTCTAGCGGGGGGGCCAATGAGCAGTTCTTC. As protein: CASSDSSGGANEQFF.